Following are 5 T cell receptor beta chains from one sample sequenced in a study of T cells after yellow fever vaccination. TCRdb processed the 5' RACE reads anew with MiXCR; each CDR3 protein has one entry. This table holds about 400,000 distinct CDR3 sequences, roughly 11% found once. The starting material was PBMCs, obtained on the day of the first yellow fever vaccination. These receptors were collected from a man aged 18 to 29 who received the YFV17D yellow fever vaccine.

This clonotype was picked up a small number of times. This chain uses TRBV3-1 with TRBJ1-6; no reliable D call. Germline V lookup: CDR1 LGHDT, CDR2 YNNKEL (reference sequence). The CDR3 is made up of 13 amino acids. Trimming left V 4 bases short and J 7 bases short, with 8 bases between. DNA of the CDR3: TGTGCCAGCAGCCTCGACACGAATTCACCCCTCCACTTT. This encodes CASSLDTNSPLHF.

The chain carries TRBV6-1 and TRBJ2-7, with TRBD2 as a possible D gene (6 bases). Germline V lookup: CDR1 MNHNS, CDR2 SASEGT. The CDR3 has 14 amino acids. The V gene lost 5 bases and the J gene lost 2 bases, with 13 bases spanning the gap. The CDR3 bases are TGTGCCAGCAGTAAGGGGAGGTTGGCCTACGAGCAGTACGTC. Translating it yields CASSKGRLAYEQYV.

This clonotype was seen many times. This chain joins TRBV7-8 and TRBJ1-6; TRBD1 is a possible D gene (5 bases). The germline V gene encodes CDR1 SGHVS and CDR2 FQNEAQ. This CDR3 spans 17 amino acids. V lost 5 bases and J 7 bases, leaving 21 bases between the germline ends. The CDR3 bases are TGTGCCAGCAGCCCCAGACGGGGCGCTTCGAGGAATTCACCCCTCCACTTT. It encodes CASSPRRGASRNSPLHF.

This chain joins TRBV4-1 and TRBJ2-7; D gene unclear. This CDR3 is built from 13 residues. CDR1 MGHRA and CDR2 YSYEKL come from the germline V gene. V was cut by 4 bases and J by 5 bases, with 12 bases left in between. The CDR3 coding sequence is TGCGCCAGCAGCCCATCCAACAGCGACGAGCAGTACGTC. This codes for CASSPSNSDEQYV.

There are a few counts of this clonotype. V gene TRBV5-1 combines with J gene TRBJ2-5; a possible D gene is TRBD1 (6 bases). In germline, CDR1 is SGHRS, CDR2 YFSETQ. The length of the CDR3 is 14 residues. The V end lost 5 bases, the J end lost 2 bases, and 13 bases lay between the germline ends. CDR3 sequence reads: CASSRTVGQETQYF. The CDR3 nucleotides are TGCGCCAGCAGTCGGACAGTGGGACAAGAGACCCAGTACTTC. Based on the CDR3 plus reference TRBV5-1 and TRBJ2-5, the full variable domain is KAGVTQTPRYLIKTRGQQVTLSCSPISGHRSVSWYQQTPGQGLQFLFEYFSETQRNKGNFPGRFSGRQFSNSRSEMNVSTLELGDSALYLCASSRTVGQETQYFGPGTRLLVL.